The clone carrying this TCR beta chain has a count of ten or more. TCRdb called the 5' RACE reads again in MiXCR, with one record for every CDR3 protein. The table lists over 50,000 distinct CDR3 sequences, over 7.5% of them singletons. The data are from a study of early T cells in non-severe SARS-CoV-2 infection. Sequencing used whole blood. The receptor's source is an adult who was a healthcare worker with PCR-confirmed SARS-CoV-2 infection or an uninfected control (not recorded which).

CDR3 protein: CASSLRGDGYYEQYF. The CDR3, as DNA: TGTGCCAGCAGTTTAAGGGGGGACGGATACTACGAGCAGTACTTC. The rearrangement joins TRBV27 to TRBJ2-7; possibly TRBD1 or TRBD2 for D (6 bases each). The germline CDR1 and CDR2 sequences are MNHEY and SMNVEV (reference sequence). Trimming took 2 bases from V and 3 from J, leaving 14 bases between them. The CDR3 has 15 residues.